This T cell receptor (beta chain) was obtained from a study of cytomegalovirus exposure and HLA in healthy donors. General study points: Cytomegalovirus-associated status was assigned to more than 150 TCR beta chains.

Measured with immunoSEQ multiplex PCR; TCRdb has only the in-frame clones, and not every one. The repertoire holds 150,000 to 180,000 clones, with approximately 86% as singletons. This clone came up a few times. What it recognizes is unknown. Sequenced sample: PBMCs. This clonotype originated in a man between 18 and 29 years old in good health and CMV-seropositive.

CDR3 in amino acids: CASSRTGDSYEQYF. DNA of the CDR3: TGTGCCAGCAGCCGGACAGGCGACTCCTACGAGCAGTACTTC. The rearrangement joins TRBV27 to TRBJ2-7; 7 bases are a match to TRBD1. From germline, CDR1 is MNHEY and CDR2 SMNVEV (reference sequence). The CDR3 is 14 residues long. V lost 6 bases to trimming and J lost 0 bases; unmatched junction nucleotides: 5.